The subject of this entry is one TCR beta chain. Its antigen is unidentified. Per germline, CDR1 MGHDK and CDR2 SYGVNS. The CDR3 sequence is 12 residues long. Trimming removed 3 bases at V and 8 bases at J, with 8 bases between. Positively selected for CCR7, the CD45RO-negative cells used as naive CD8 cells excluded terminally differentiated effector memory CD45RA+ cells. TCRdb's copy holds only in-frame clones and misses some; the assay was immunoSEQ multiplex PCR. Seen here are about 610,000 clones, around 96% observed once, and the top ten hold 0.11%. The data originate from a study of shared clonotypes between healthy human individuals. Study observations and caveats: Sequencing depth was a factor that was expected to affect clonotype sharing among donors.

The chain has TRBV25-1 and TRBJ2-1; TRBD1 is a possible D gene (6 bases). Sample: naive CD8+ T cells sorted from blood. The clonotype was recovered from a woman aged 30 to 39 in good health. CDR3 protein: CASSDEGDEQFF. CDR3 nucleotides: TGTGCCAGCAGTGACGAGGGGGATGAGCAGTTCTTC.